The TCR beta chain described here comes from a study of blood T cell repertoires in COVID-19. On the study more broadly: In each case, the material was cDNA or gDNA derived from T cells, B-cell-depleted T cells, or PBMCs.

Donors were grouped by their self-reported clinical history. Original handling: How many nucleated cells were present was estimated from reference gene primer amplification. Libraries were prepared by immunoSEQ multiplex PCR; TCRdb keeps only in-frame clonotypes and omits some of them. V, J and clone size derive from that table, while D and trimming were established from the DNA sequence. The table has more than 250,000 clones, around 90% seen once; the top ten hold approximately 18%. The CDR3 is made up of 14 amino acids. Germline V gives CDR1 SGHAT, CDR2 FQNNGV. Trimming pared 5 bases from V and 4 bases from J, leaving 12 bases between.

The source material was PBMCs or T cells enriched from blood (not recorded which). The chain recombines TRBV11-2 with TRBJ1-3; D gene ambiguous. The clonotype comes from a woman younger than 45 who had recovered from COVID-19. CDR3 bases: TGTGCCAGCAGCCTAAGGATGACAGGAAACACCATATATTTT. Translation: CASSLRMTGNTIYF.